Listed below are T cell receptor beta chains from one sample, sequenced in a study of T-cell memory formation after mild COVID-19. TCRdb used MiXCR to reprocess the 5' RACE reads, holding one entry per CDR3 protein. The table shows about 430,000 distinct CDR3 sequences, with around 17% occurring only once. The specimen sequenced was PBMCs or a T cell subset sorted from them (not recorded which). Receptor source: a man aged 18 to 35 who had mild COVID-19 (a few samples of this study predate the infection). Cell type and time point are not known. The conserved cysteine and the conserved F or W are not part of the CDR3 here. The order of the fields is J gene, V gene, CDR3 protein.

TRBJ1-2	TRBV2	ASSAKYGGQGATYGYT
TRBJ1-1	TRBV28	ASSLGASRHTEAF
TRBJ2-6	TRBV7-2	ASSLAVGYTGANVLT
TRBJ2-3	TRBV2	ASSEPRTDTQY
TRBJ2-1	TRBV30	AWSFLNEQF
TRBJ2-3	TRBV7-8	ASEETSGGVDTQY
TRBJ2-4	TRBV6-5	ASSPGTGFMGKNIQY
TRBJ1-4	TRBV6-5	ASSYSDRGHEKLF
TRBJ2-7	TRBV6-5	ASSSSGTASYEQY
TRBJ2-2	TRBV7-6	ASSLEGGAHTGELF
TRBJ1-1	TRBV7-9	ASALGGTEAF
TRBJ2-3	TRBV12-3/TRBV12-4	ASSFWRFASDGSTQY
TRBJ2-7	TRBV11-2	ASSLGTGGLYEQY
TRBJ1-2	TRBV4-3	ASSQLSGGDGYT
TRBJ2-5	TRBV7-9	ASSLISGGHQETQY
TRBJ1-5	TRBV27	ASATGGTSNQPQH
TRBJ1-2	TRBV19	ASSIGQGYGYT
TRBJ2-3	TRBV29-1	SVDTQY
TRBJ1-1	TRBV5-1	ASSPGTGGLPEAF
TRBJ2-3	TRBV5-1	ASSSRRGPDTQY
TRBJ1-5	TRBV6-6	ASSYAGSSNQPQH
TRBJ2-7	TRBV7-2	ASSRGQTAYEQY
TRBJ1-2	TRBV5-6	ASSAPGQAINYGYT
TRBJ1-2	TRBV5-1	ASSRRTEDYGYT
TRBJ2-1	TRBV5-6	ASSFGTSGGENNEQF
TRBJ2-7	TRBV5-1	ASSLPGTANEQY
TRBJ2-1	TRBV27	ASSFGGSHEQF